This T cell receptor beta chain stems from a study of tumor and adjacent non-tumor tissue in lung cancer. Notes on the study in general: Normal lung showed higher cumulative top 100 clone frequency than tumor. Significantly higher TCR diversity was found in tumor than normal lung.

Germline V lookup: CDR1 MDHEN, CDR2 SYDVKM. This CDR3 is 13 amino acids long. TCRbeta libraries were built with three rounds of nested PCR, modified from ARM-PCR. TCRdb reprocessed the multiplex PCR reads with MiXCR, giving one entry per CDR3 protein. Here the sample spans 110,000 or so distinct CDR3 sequences, about 64% being singletons. About this clonotype: Antigen unknown. At one end the junction does not follow the germline gene, possibly because of a read error.

RNA was extracted from bulk tissue without any cell sorting. This non-tumor lung sample came from over 3 cm beyond the tumor edge. The chain has TRBV28 and TRBJ2-7; tentatively, D is TRBD2 (5 bases). The sequenced sample was distant non-tumor lung tissue. This clonotype originated in a man between 60 and 70 years old with non-small cell lung cancer. The CDR3 nucleotides read TGTGCCAGCATTTTAGGAACAGAGGGCAAGCAGTACTTC. Its protein product is CASILGTEGKQYF. Supplemented by reference TRBV28 and TRBJ2-7, the full variable domain reads DVKVTQSSRYLVKRTGEKVFLECVQDMDHENMFWYRQDPGLGLRLIYFSYDVKMKEKGDIPEGYSVSREKKERFSLILESASTNQTSMYLCASILGTEGKQYFGPGTRLTVT.